This T cell receptor beta chain was captured in a study of a mutant IDH1 vaccine in newly diagnosed glioma (dated by TCRdb to the early 2020s). About the full investigation: Of the approximately 34 patients who were treated, about 62% were male and approximately 40% were female, and the mean age was about 40 years. For exploratory analyses, 25 treated patients had longitudinal TCRB deep sequencing done wherever samples were available. Prior to enrollment, patients had been given standard therapy consisting of radiotherapy alone, temozolomide alone, or radiochemotherapy with temozolomide, with the combination given to most patients. Peripheral blood was drawn at six visits: V03 (baseline), V05, V07, V10, V12 and V13. Broader findings and caveats from the paper: Pseudoprogression seemed to be unrelated to changes in the top peripheral T cell clonotypes found by TCRB sequencing. Selection of PBMC samples for TCRB deep sequencing was based on availability. The authors noted that analyses of patient blood samples could not be reproduced because of sample limitations. Vaccine-induced immune responses across multiple MHC alleles were detected in roughly 94% of patients.

With regard to this clone: Its cognate antigen has yet to be identified. No quality values exist for individual bases; no much larger clone is one base distant.

Per the germline V gene, SGHTA is the CDR1 and FQGTGA is the CDR2. Cut back by 1 base and 5 bases, the V and J ends lie 8 bases apart. Spanning cysteine to phenylalanine, the CDR3 consists of 13 amino acids. The read is trimmed to its CDR3 DNA, 39 bases read in frame from base 1. The sample's time point label, in plain terms: baseline, week 1 (first vaccination visit). The sample's treatment or condition, from its label and the paper: pre-vaccination baseline after standard-of-care therapy. Donors had newly diagnosed WHO grade 3 or 4 IDH1-mutant astrocytomas with loss of nuclear ATRX. The samples were drawn from NOA16, a multicentre, single-arm, open-label phase I trial in Germany that tested a mutant IDH1 peptide vaccine in humans for the first time. Blood drawn at visit V03 was used as the baseline sample for immunogenicity testing. Genomic DNA for TCRB sequencing was extracted from EDTA blood using the DNeasy Blood and Tissue Kit.

Library creation used the immunoSEQ multiplex PCR assay. Following the manufacturer's protocol, the hsTCRB Kit was used to amplify rearranged TCR beta chain sequences. Sequencing of TCRB libraries was carried out on an Illumina MiSeq. From the authors' description of their analysis: The proprietary platform of the kit vendor was used for demultiplexing, trimming and gene mapping. TCRdb took this table from immuneACCESS and kept in-frame rearrangements with V and J called. Such tables lack part of the clones; where checked against another copy, unresolved V genes explain under half of the gap, and the rest is unexplained. V and J calls and clone size come straight from that table; D and trimming were deduced from the DNA. For this sample there are tens of thousands of clones; 60% to 85% appear just once. Together, the top ten hold approximately 1.8% of the sample.

The material sequenced was PBMCs, taken from a glioma patient treated with radiotherapy, temozolomide or both. The chain uses TRBV7-3 and TRBJ1-1; the D gene assignment is ambiguous. This receptor was identified in a woman aged 40 to 50 with glioma. The nucleotide sequence reads TGTGCCAGCAGCTTAAAGTTCACTACTGAAGCTTTCTTT. This is translated as CASSLKFTTEAFF.